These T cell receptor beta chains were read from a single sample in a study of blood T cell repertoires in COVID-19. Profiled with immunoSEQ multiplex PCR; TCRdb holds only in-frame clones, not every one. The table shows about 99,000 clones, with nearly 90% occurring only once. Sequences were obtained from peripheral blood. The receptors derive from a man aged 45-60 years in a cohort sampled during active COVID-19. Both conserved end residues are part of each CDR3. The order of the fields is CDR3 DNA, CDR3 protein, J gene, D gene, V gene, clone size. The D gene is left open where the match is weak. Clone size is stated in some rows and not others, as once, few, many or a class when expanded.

CDR3nt: TGTGCCAGCACCCCCTCGAGGCCAGGGGGTGAAGCTTTCTTT
CDR3aa: CASTPSRPGGEAFF
j_gene: TRBJ1-1
d_gene: TRBD1
v_gene: TRBV6-5
abundance: few

CDR3nt: TGCAGCGTTGGAGGGGGGGGCAATGAGCAGTTCTTC
CDR3aa: CSVGGGGNEQFF
j_gene: TRBJ2-1
d_gene: -
v_gene: TRBV29-1
abundance: once

CDR3nt: TGTGCCAGCAGCGCGACAATGAGCTCCTACAATGAGCAGTTCTTC
CDR3aa: CASSATMSSYNEQFF
j_gene: TRBJ2-1
d_gene: -
v_gene: TRBV7-9
abundance: -

CDR3nt: TGTGCCAGCAGTGAAAGCGGGTCGAGGGCCTACGAGCAGTACTTC
CDR3aa: CASSESGSRAYEQYF
j_gene: TRBJ2-7
d_gene: -
v_gene: TRBV6-1
abundance: -

CDR3nt: TGCGCCAGCAGCCAAGGAGGGTTCGGCGGAAACACCATATATTTT
CDR3aa: CASSQGGFGGNTIYF
j_gene: TRBJ1-3
d_gene: -
v_gene: TRBV4-1
abundance: -

CDR3nt: TGTGCCAGTAGTGCACAACAGGGTAGCAATCAGCCCCAGCATTTT
CDR3aa: CASSAQQGSNQPQHF
j_gene: TRBJ1-5
d_gene: -
v_gene: TRBV19
abundance: -

CDR3nt: TGTGCCAGCAGCTTAGCGGGGGGATATTTGCAGTACTTC
CDR3aa: CASSLAGGYLQYF
j_gene: TRBJ2-7
d_gene: TRBD2
v_gene: TRBV11-3
abundance: -

CDR3nt: TGTGCCAGCACCGCTAGCGGGGGGACTAGCACAGATACGCAGTATTTT
CDR3aa: CASTASGGTSTDTQYF
j_gene: TRBJ2-3
d_gene: TRBD2
v_gene: TRBV28
abundance: -

CDR3nt: TGTGCCAGCAGCTTAGAGGCCAGGGGGCCCACAGATACGCAGTATTTT
CDR3aa: CASSLEARGPTDTQYF
j_gene: TRBJ2-3
d_gene: TRBD1
v_gene: TRBV11-3
abundance: -

CDR3nt: TGTGCCAGTAGTATGGGACAGAAAAATTCACCCCTCCACTTT
CDR3aa: CASSMGQKNSPLHF
j_gene: TRBJ1-6
d_gene: TRBD1
v_gene: TRBV19
abundance: once

CDR3nt: TGTGCCAGCAGCCCTATGGGGGCCTCCTATAATTCACCCCTCCACTTT
CDR3aa: CASSPMGASYNSPLHF
j_gene: TRBJ1-6
d_gene: -
v_gene: TRBV7-2
abundance: -

CDR3nt: TGTGCCACCAGCAGAAGCGGGAATAACTATGGCTACACCTTC
CDR3aa: CATSRSGNNYGYTF
j_gene: TRBJ1-2
d_gene: -
v_gene: TRBV15
abundance: -

CDR3nt: TGTGCCAGCAGCCCGGAACTAGCGTCAAGCACAGATACGCAGTATTTT
CDR3aa: CASSPELASSTDTQYF
j_gene: TRBJ2-3
d_gene: TRBD2
v_gene: TRBV4-2
abundance: -

CDR3nt: TGTGCCAGCAGCTTAACCCCGGGTTCTGGGGCCAACGTCCTGACTTTC
CDR3aa: CASSLTPGSGANVLTF
j_gene: TRBJ2-6
d_gene: -
v_gene: TRBV7-3
abundance: -

CDR3nt: TGCGCCAGCAGGCCGACAAGCTCCGGAAACACCATATATTTT
CDR3aa: CASRPTSSGNTIYF
j_gene: TRBJ1-3
d_gene: -
v_gene: TRBV5-1
abundance: -

CDR3nt: TGTGCCAGTAGTAGAGACAGGGGGCGCACCCATCAGCCCCAGCATTTT
CDR3aa: CASSRDRGRTHQPQHF
j_gene: TRBJ1-5
d_gene: TRBD1
v_gene: TRBV19
abundance: -